These T cell receptor beta chains were read from a single sample in a study of cytomegalovirus exposure and HLA in healthy donors. Some clones are missing from TCRdb's copy, which holds only in-frame ones; the method was immunoSEQ multiplex PCR. The sample records about 150,000 clones, approximately 80% being singletons. Sample: PBMCs. Every receptor here comes from a woman aged 35 to 49 in good health and CMV-seropositive. Both conserved end residues are trimmed from each CDR3.

v_call cdr3_aa
TRBV15 ATSRGGLNTDTQY
TRBV10-3 ATGTADTGELF
TRBV7-3 ASSLRAGGIGETQY
TRBV28 AIYTPGGTEAF
TRBV7-9 ASSHTGTGKTGNTIY
TRBV6-5 ASSMGREYNSPLH
TRBV9 ASSVDGTRKEEQY
TRBV4-1 ASSQTRGTGGREQF
TRBV28 ASSSGTGFGNTIY
TRBV5-1 ASSLKSGARTQY
TRBV11-2 ASSFFRGRNEQY
TRBV6-5 ASSYSGQLEQY
TRBV5-4 ASSFWDRVANTEAF
TRBV10-3 AISMDRALAEQY
TRBV4-2 ASSKQPGQPETQY
TRBV6-1 ASSEARTSWYEQY
TRBV9 ASSPSGGLSDTQY
TRBV7-8 ASSLARVDEQF
TRBV5-1 ASSLTGTGSSYEQY
TRBV5-6 ASSLGGPRGQY
TRBV4-2 ASSQTSGSHEQY
TRBV2 ASSEQARAEAF
TRBV2 ASSDLQIKSPLH
TRBV11-2 ASSLVRLANEQF
TRBV28 ASIPRDRGNQPQH
TRBV7-2 ASSLWATQY
TRBV9 ASSVQPGSIYGYT
TRBV5-8 ASSLQAAAGELF
TRBV9 ASSVEAGGSGTGELF
TRBV7-2 ASSLGGTSYEQY
TRBV12-2 ASRLARATGANVLT
TRBV5-1 ASSSGGASYEQY
TRBV23-1 ASSQSKDSEGLAEDEQF
TRBV7-7 ASSQDSSSYNEQF
TRBV7-2 ASSQARGGTEAF
TRBV4-3 ASSQVGGGPYNEQF
TRBV28 ASSSRSGGHRTDTQY